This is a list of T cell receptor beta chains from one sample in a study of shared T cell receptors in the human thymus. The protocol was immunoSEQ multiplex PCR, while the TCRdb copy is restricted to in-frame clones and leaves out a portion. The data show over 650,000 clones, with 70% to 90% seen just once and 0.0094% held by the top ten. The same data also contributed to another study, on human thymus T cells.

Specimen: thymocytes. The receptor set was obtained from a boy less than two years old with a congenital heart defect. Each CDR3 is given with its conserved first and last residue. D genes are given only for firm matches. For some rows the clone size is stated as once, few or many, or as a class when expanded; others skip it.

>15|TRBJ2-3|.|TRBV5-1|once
TGCGCCAGCAGCTTGACAGGGAGGGGCACAGATACGCAGTATTTT
CASSLTGRGTDTQYF
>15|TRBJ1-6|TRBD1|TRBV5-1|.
TGCGCCAGTAGAACCGGGACAGGGGTAAATTCACCCCTCCACTTT
CASRTGTGVNSPLHF
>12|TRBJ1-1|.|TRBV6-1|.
TGTGCCAGCAGTCGGCAGGGAACGGAAGCTTTCTTT
CASSRQGTEAFF
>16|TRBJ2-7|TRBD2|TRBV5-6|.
TGTGCCAGCAGCTTGGGGCTAGCGGGGTATATCTACGAGCAGTACTTC
CASSLGLAGYIYEQYF
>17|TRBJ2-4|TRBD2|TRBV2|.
TGTGCCAGCAGTGAAGCGCCGGGGGGTGCGGGAGGGAACATTCAGTACTTC
CASSEAPGGAGGNIQYF
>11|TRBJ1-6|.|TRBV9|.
TGTGCCAGCAGCTCCTGTTCACCCCTCCACTTT
CASSSCSPLHF
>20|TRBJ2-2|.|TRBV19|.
TGTGCCAGTAGTCCTACTCAATCACAGGGAAACAACTTGAACACCGGGGAGCTGTTTTTT
CASSPTQSQGNNLNTGELFF
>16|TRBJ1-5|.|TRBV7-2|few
TGTGCCAGCAGCTCCCCGACTGACTATAGCAATCAGCCCCAGCATTTT
CASSSPTDYSNQPQHF
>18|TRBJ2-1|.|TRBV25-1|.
TGTGCCAGCAGGGTAACGGGGGATGGGTCGGGGAAGGACAATGAGCAGTTCTTC
CASRVTGDGSGKDNEQFF
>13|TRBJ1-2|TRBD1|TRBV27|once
TGTGCCAGCAGTCCACAGGGGACGAATGGCTACACCTTC
CASSPQGTNGYTF
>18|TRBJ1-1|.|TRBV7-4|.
TGTGCCAGCAGCTTATGGCCACACGGAGAGGGCTTGGAAACTGAAGCTTTCTTT
CASSLWPHGEGLETEAFF
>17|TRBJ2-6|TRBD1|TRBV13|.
TGTGCCAGCAGCAGAATAACAGGGGACTCTGGGGCCAACGTCCTGACTTTC
CASSRITGDSGANVLTF
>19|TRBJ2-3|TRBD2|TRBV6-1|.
TGTGCCAGCAGTGAATATTCTCTAGCGGGAGGGGCCCCAACAGATACGCAGTATTTT
CASSEYSLAGGAPTDTQYF
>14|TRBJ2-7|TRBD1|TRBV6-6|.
TGTGCCAGCACCCAAATGGGACAGGGCTACGAGCAGTACTTC
CASTQMGQGYEQYF
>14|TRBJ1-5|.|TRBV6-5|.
TGTGCCAGCAGTAAGGGGGTTGCTAATCAGCCCCAGCATTTT
CASSKGVANQPQHF
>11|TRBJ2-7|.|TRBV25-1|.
TGTGCCAGCAAATCCAGGGGCGAGCAGTACTTC
CASKSRGEQYF
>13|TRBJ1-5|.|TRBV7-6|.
TGTGCCAGCAGCTTAGGACAGGATCAGCCCCAGCATTTT
CASSLGQDQPQHF
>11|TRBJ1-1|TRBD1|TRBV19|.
TGTGCCACCTCAGGGGGCACTGAAGCTTTCTTT
CATSGGTEAFF
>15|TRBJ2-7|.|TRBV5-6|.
TGTGCCAGCAGCTTTGGCGGGCCCAGCTCCTACGAGCAGTACTTC
CASSFGGPSSYEQYF
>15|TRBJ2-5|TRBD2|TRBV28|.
TGTGCCAGCAGAAAGACTAGCGGGATCGGAGAGACCCAGTACTTC
CASRKTSGIGETQYF
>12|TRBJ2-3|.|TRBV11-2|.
TGTGCCAGCAGAGGGGGATCAGATACGCAGTATTTT
CASRGGSDTQYF
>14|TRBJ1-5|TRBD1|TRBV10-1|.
TGCGCCAGCAGTGGCAATCAGGGGGATCAGCCCCAGCATTTT
CASSGNQGDQPQHF
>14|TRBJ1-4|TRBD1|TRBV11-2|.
TGTGCCAGCAGCTTCAGCAGGGGGAGTGAAAAACTGTTTTTT
CASSFSRGSEKLFF
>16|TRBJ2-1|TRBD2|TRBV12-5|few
TGTGCTAGTGGTTTGGTGACTAGCGGGAGCGTCAATGAGCAGTTCTTC
CASGLVTSGSVNEQFF
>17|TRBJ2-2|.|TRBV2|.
TGTGCCAGCAGTGAAGCCCTTGGACGGGGGATGGCCGGGGAGCTGTTTTTT
CASSEALGRGMAGELFF
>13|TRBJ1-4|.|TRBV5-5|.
TGTGCCAGCAGACAATCAGCTAATGAAAAACTGTTTTTT
CASRQSANEKLFF
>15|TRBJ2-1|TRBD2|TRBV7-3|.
TGTGCCAGCAGCCCTCAGCGGGGGGGCTACAATGAGCAGTTCTTC
CASSPQRGGYNEQFF
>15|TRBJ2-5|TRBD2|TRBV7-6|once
TGTGCCAGCAGCTCCCCCGGGAGGACCACGGATTCCCAGTACTTC
CASSSPGRTTDSQYF
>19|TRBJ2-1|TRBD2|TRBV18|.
TGTGCCAGCTCTCAGACTACCCCCGGGACTAGATCTGACGACAATGAGCAGTTCTTC
CASSQTTPGTRSDDNEQFF
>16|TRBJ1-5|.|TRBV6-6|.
TGTGCCAGCAGTCCGGACAGAAACTATAGCAATCAGCCCCAGCATTTT
CASSPDRNYSNQPQHF
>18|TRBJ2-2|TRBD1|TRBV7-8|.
TGTGCCAGCAGCCTCGTCCTCCACGAGGGGGCGATCACCGGGGAGCTGTTTTTT
CASSLVLHEGAITGELFF
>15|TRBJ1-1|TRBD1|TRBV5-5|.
TGTGCCAGCAGCAGCAACAGGGGGCGGGGAACTGAAGCTTTCTTT
CASSSNRGRGTEAFF
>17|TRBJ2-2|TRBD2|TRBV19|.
TGTGCCAGTAGTATAGTTAGCGGGAGGGCCTCGAGCGGGGAGCTGTTTTTT
CASSIVSGRASSGELFF
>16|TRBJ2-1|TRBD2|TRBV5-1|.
TGCGCCAGCAGTCAAGGACTAGCGGGAGACTACAATGAGCAGTTCTTC
CASSQGLAGDYNEQFF
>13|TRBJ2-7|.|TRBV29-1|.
TGCAGCGTCCCATCCTGGGGCGAAGACGAGCAGTACTTC
CSVPSWGEDEQYF
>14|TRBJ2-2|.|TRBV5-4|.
TGTGCCAGCAGCTTGAACCCTAAGTTCGGGGAGCTGTTTTTT
CASSLNPKFGELFF
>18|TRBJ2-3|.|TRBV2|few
TGTGCCAGCACTTTGTTTAGCCCTTACAATTATGGGACAGATACGCAGTATTTT
CASTLFSPYNYGTDTQYF
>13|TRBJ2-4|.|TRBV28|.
TGTGCCAGCAGCCTACAGGGTGTTTCCATTCAGTACTTC
CASSLQGVSIQYF
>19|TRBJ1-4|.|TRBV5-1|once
TGCGCCAGCAGCTTTGGAGGCAGGGGAAGTCCCAGGGCTAATGAAAAACTGTTTTTT
CASSFGGRGSPRANEKLFF
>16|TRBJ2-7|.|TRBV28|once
TGTGCCAGCACCCCATGGGGCTCCTTAGGGGCCTACGAGCAGTACTTC
CASTPWGSLGAYEQYF
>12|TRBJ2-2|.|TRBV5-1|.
TGCGCCAGTTCGAGGGAAACCGGGGAGCTGTTTTTT
CASSRETGELFF
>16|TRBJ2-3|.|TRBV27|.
TGTGCCAGCAGTTTTAGTCGGGATACCTCGGCAGATACGCAGTATTTT
CASSFSRDTSADTQYF
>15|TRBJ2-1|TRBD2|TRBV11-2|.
TGTGCCAGCAGCTTACTCACTAGCGGGCACAATGAGCAGTTCTTC
CASSLLTSGHNEQFF
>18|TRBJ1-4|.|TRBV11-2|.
TGTGCCAGCAGCTTACTAGCCCGATCCCCTACAACTAATGAAAAACTGTTTTTT
CASSLLARSPTTNEKLFF
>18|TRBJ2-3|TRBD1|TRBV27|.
TGTGCCAGCAGCCAACAGGGGGATGCCCCACTAGGCACAGATACGCAGTATTTT
CASSQQGDAPLGTDTQYF
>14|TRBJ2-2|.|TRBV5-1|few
TGCGCCAGCACGGGACTCTCCAACACCGGGGAGCTGTTTTTT
CASTGLSNTGELFF
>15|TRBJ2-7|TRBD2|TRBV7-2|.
TGTGCCAGCAGGGTTAAACTAGCGGGAGCTTACGAGCAGTACTTC
CASRVKLAGAYEQYF
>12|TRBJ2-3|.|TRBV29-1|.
TGCAGCGGAAATACACCCGCTGGCACGCAGTATTTT
CSGNTPAGTQYF
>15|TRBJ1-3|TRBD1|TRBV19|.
TGTGCCAGTAGTATAGAGGCGACAGGGAGAAACACCATATATTTT
CASSIEATGRNTIYF
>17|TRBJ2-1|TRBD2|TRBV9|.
TGTGCCAGCAGCCCGAGTTCCCGGGGACTAGCGGTGGATGAGCAGTTCTTC
CASSPSSRGLAVDEQFF
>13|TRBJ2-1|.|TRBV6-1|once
TGTGCCAGCAGCGCACACCTTTACAATGAGCAGTTCTTC
CASSAHLYNEQFF
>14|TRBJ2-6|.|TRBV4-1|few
TGCGCCAGCAGCTATAGCTCTGGGGCCAACGTCCTGACTTTC
CASSYSSGANVLTF
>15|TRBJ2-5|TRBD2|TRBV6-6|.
TGTGCCAGCAGCCCCACGACTAGCCCCCAAGAGACCCAGTACTTC
CASSPTTSPQETQYF
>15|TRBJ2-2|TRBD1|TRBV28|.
TGTGCCAGCAGTTTATCTCCAGGGGGTACCGGGGAGCTGTTTTTT
CASSLSPGGTGELFF
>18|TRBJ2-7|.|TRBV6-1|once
TGTGCCAGCAGTCAAGTCCCAGTTCAGGCGACTAGTGTCTACGAGCAGTACTTC
CASSQVPVQATSVYEQYF